This T cell receptor beta chain was recovered during a study of cytomegalovirus exposure and HLA in healthy donors. Study-wide results and caveats: TCR beta sequences reportedly predicted most subjects' HLA-A and HLA-B alleles accurately. There were reportedly fewer N-insertions in an Asian-associated ancestry cluster than the roughly 670-donor mean, in a later analysis. Associated with HLA alleles at 0.05 false discovery rate in a later analysis were 15,000 to 20,000 TCR beta sequences.

60 Vbeta and 13 Jbeta primers were used in PCR. TCRdb's copy holds only in-frame clones and misses some; the assay was immunoSEQ multiplex PCR. The table includes around 150,000 clones, approximately 70% detected once. With respect to this clone: The antigen is undetermined. A read error may produce the germline difference seen at one junction end.

The receptor was isolated from a woman between 55 and 75 years old in good health and CMV-seronegative. Sequencing was done on a sample of PBMCs.

The CDR3 reads CASSLDSHEQYF. CDR3 coding DNA: TGTGCCAGCAGCTTAGATTCCCACGAGCAATACTTC. The chain recombines TRBV7-9 with TRBJ2-7; D is uncertain. Germline CDR1 reads SEHNR; CDR2 reads FQNEAQ (reference sequence). The length of the CDR3 is 12 residues.